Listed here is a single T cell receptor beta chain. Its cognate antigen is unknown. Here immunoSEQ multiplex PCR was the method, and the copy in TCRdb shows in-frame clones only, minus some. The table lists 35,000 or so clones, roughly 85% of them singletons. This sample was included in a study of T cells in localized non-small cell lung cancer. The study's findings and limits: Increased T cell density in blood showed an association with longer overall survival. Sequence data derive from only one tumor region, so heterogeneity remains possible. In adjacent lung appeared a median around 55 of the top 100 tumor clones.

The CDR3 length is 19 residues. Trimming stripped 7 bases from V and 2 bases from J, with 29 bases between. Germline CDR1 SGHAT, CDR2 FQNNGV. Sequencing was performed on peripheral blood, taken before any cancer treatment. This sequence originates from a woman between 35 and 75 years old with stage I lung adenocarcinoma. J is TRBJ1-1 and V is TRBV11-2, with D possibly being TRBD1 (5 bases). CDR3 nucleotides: TGTGCCAGCATATTTGCTGGGGCTACTGAGGCGCAGAAAAACACTGAAGCTTTCTTT. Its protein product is CASIFAGATEAQKNTEAFF.